Shown below are 24 T cell receptor beta chains from a single sample sequenced in a study of CD4 and CD8 cells across lung adenocarcinoma regions. Each CDR3 protein gets one entry after TCRdb re-called the PCR reads with MiXCR. Here the sample spans a few thousand distinct CDR3 sequences, about half being singletons. The sequenced sample consisted of CD4+ T cells from the center of a lung tumor. These receptor sequences come from a female donor with lung adenocarcinoma. The CD4 and CD8 labels of this study may be unreliable.

V and J are TRBV11-1 and TRBJ2-5; no definite D call. This CDR3 spans 13 amino acids. V was clipped by 4 bases and J by 3 bases, with 9 bases between them. The V gene's germline CDR1 is SGHAT and CDR2 FQDESV (reference sequence). The DNA for the CDR3 is TGTGCCAGCAGCTCCAGACCCAAAGAGACCCAGTACTTC. Its protein product is CASSSRPKETQYF. The full variable domain, with the rest looked up from reference TRBV11-1 and TRBJ2-5, is EAEVAQSPRYKITEKSQAVAFWCDPISGHATLYWYRQILGQGPELLVQFQDESVVDDSQLPKDRFSAERLKGVDSTLKIQPAELGDSAMYLCASSSRPKETQYFGPGTRLLVL.

This rearrangement joins TRBV27 to TRBJ2-1, with D perhaps assigned TRBD1 or TRBD2 (5 bases each). The CDR3 consists of 16 residues. CDR1 and CDR2 from the germline V gene are MNHEY and SMNVEV (reference sequence). The germline V and J ends were trimmed by 6 bases and 10 bases, with 25 bases remaining between them. The CDR3 protein is CASSLRGGGRGVEQFF. CDR3 in DNA: TGTGCCAGCAGCCTGCGTGGTGGGGGTCGCGGAGTGGAGCAGTTCTTC.

The chain is built from TRBV6-1 and TRBJ2-1; maybe TRBD1 (5 bases). CDR3 length: 17 residues. Germline CDR1 is MNHNS and CDR2 is SASEGT. Trimming took off 6 bases at V and 0 bases at J, with 18 bases between the two ends. CDR3 coding DNA: TGTGCCAGCAGAGGGGCAACCCCCTATCGCTCCTACAATGAGCAGTTCTTC. The encoded protein is CASRGATPYRSYNEQFF.

The CDR3 is CAISAGWTSGSPEQYF. Written as DNA, the CDR3 is TGTGCCATCAGTGCCGGCTGGACTAGCGGGAGTCCTGAGCAGTACTTC. V gene TRBV10-3 combines with J gene TRBJ2-1, with 13 bases lining up with TRBD2. The DNA end lines up better with TRBJ2-7; the J call may be wrong. The germline V gene encodes CDR1 ENHRY and CDR2 SYGVKD. The CDR3 extends over 16 amino acids.

This chain links TRBV6-4 with TRBJ2-3; 8 bases map to TRBD2. CDR3 length: 15 residues. V was clipped by 3 bases and J by 1 base; unmatched bases: 3. The germline gives CDR1 MRHNA, CDR2 SNTAGT. The CDR3 region has the DNA TGTGCCAGCAGTGATGGAGCGGGAGGCACAGATACGCAGTATTTT. This translates into CASSDGAGGTDTQYF.

Regarding this clonotype: The junction departs from germline at one end; a sequencing error may be responsible. The chain has TRBV10-1 and TRBJ2-3; D possibly uses TRBD1 or TRBD2 (5 bases each). Germline V gene sequence: CDR1 WNHNN, CDR2 SYGVQD (reference sequence). The CDR3 length is 13 residues. In DNA, the CDR3 is TGCGCCAGCAGGTTTTCCGGGGCAAATACGCAGACTTTT. It encodes CASRFSGANTQTF.

This clonotype has just a few counts. The chain employs TRBV10-1 and TRBJ2-1; D is perhaps TRBD2 (5 bases). V lost 4 bases and J 5 bases, leaving 12 bases between the germline ends. This CDR3 has 14 amino acids. The germline V gene has CDR1 WNHNN and CDR2 SYGVQD (reference sequence). The CDR3 DNA follows: TGCGCCAGCAGTGTTTCCCGGCGGGACAATGAGCAGTTCTTC. This encodes CASSVSRRDNEQFF.

By sample fraction, this clonotype is large (0.1 to 1%). CDR3 amino acids: CATRTSGTYEQYF. Written as DNA, the CDR3 is TGTGCCACGCGGACTAGCGGGACCTACGAGCAGTACTTC. V gene TRBV6-1 combines with J gene TRBJ2-1, with 12 bases that match TRBD2. The J call is in doubt because the DNA end fits TRBJ2-7 better. The CDR3 covers 13 residues. Germline CDR1 and CDR2: MNHNS and SASEGT.

This clonotype counts as medium-sized. V and J are TRBV4-1 and TRBJ2-1; 9 bases align to TRBD2. This CDR3 has 16 residues. With V trimmed by 1 base and J by 4 bases, 5 bases remained unmatched. Per the germline V gene, CDR1 is MGHRA and CDR2 is YSYEKL. The CDR3 nucleotides are TGCGCCAGCAGCCAAGGACTAGCGGCCCTATACAATGAGCAGTTCTTC. Translating it yields CASSQGLAALYNEQFF.

V is TRBV6-1 and J is TRBJ2-3; 8 nucleotides line up with TRBD2. This CDR3 has 13 residues. The V gene's germline CDR1 is MNHNS and CDR2 SASEGT. V lost 6 bases and J lost 1; bases outside the gene matches: 0. CDR3 sequence reads: CASRTSGTDTQYF. The CDR3 DNA reads as TGTGCCAGCAGGACTAGCGGCACAGATACGCAGTATTTT.

This clonotype occurred a few times. The chain uses TRBV27 and TRBJ2-1, with D unclear. The ends were cut back, 5 bases at V and 5 bases at J, with 7 bases in the middle. The length of the CDR3 is 12 residues. The V gene's germline CDR1 is MNHEY and CDR2 SMNVEV (reference sequence). CDR3 amino acids: CASSKINNEQFF. The CDR3 region has the DNA TGTGCCAGCAGTAAGATAAACAATGAGCAGTTCTTC.

The V call is TRBV25-1, the J call TRBJ1-6, with 10 bases lining up with TRBD1. The length of the CDR3 is 15 residues. The germline V gene has CDR1 MGHDK and CDR2 SYGVNS. The V gene end was trimmed by 5 bases and the J gene end by 8 bases; junction bases not matched to a gene: 6. The CDR3 DNA follows: TGTGCCAGCAGTCTCCGGACAGGGGGGGATTCACCCCTCCACTTT. Amino acid sequence: CASSLRTGGDSPLHF.

This clonotype occurred a few times. The V call is TRBV6-1, the J call TRBJ1-4; D not certain. The V gene's germline CDR1 is MNHNS and CDR2 SASEGT. The V and J ends lost 5 bases and 5 bases respectively, with 12 bases between them. CDR3 length equals 14 residues. CDR3 sequence (DNA): TGTGCCAGCAGTAGGAAACTGCAGAATGAAAAACTGTTTTTT. It is translated as CASSRKLQNEKLFF.

This clonotype appeared once. The V call is TRBV4-1, the J call TRBJ2-4; TRBD1 is a possible D gene (5 bases). The J call may be in error: the DNA end matches TRBJ2-1 better. CDR1 and CDR2 (germline): MGHRA, YSYEKL. This CDR3 is built from 13 residues. The CDR3: CASSHRVGNEQFF. CDR3 nucleotides: TGCGCCAGCAGCCACAGGGTAGGGAATGAGCAGTTCTTC.

This clonotype has just a few counts. The genes are TRBV5-4 and TRBJ2-1, with D unresolved. Trimming left V 1 base short and J 4 bases short, with 9 bases between. Germline V gene data show CDR1 as SGHNT and CDR2 as YYREEE (reference sequence). CDR3 length equals 14 residues. The CDR3 loop reads CASSLSALYNEQFF. In DNA form, the CDR3 reads TGTGCCAGCAGCTTGTCTGCTCTGTACAATGAGCAGTTCTTC.

The rearrangement uses TRBV7-8 and TRBJ2-1, with TRBD1 identical over 9 bases. The end of the DNA fits TRBJ2-5 better, so the J call may be wrong. This CDR3 has 14 residues. Germline loops: CDR1 SGHVS, CDR2 FQNEAQ. DNA of the CDR3: TGTGCCAGCAGCTTACGGGACAGGGCTGAGACCCAGTACTTC. This encodes CASSLRDRAETQYF.

The chain recombines TRBV10-2 with TRBJ2-5, with TRBD2 as a possible D gene (7 bases). This CDR3 is 18 amino acids long. Germline V CDR1 and CDR2: WSHSY, SAAADI. V gave up 4 bases and J gave up 1 base, with 22 bases separating them. CDR3 coding DNA: TGCGCCAGCAGTGGGGTGGGTGGGGGGGGCCGTGGCCAAGAGACCCAGTACTTC. Translated, it gives CASSGVGGGGRGQETQYF.

This chain joins TRBV6-1 and TRBJ1-6; D unclear. The CDR3 has 16 residues. The germline CDR1 and CDR2 sequences are MNHNS and SASEGT. V was shortened by 7 bases and J by 0 bases, with 13 bases between the two germline ends. The CDR3 sequence: CASKLQPSSYNSPLHF. The CDR3 region has the DNA TGTGCCAGCAAACTACAGCCCAGCTCCTATAATTCACCCCTCCACTTT.

V gene TRBV27 combines with J gene TRBJ2-5; perhaps TRBD2 as D (6 bases). The germline V gene has CDR1 MNHEY and CDR2 SMNVEV (reference sequence). The CDR3 has 17 amino acids. The V end was cut by 2 bases, the J end by 4 bases, with 20 bases between. This CDR3 is CASSLGVGRRGTETQYF. The CDR3 coding sequence is TGTGCCAGCAGTTTAGGAGTCGGGCGGAGGGGCACAGAGACCCAGTACTTC.

V is TRBV10-1 and J is TRBJ2-7, with a tentative D call TRBD1 (7 bases). Per germline, CDR1 WNHNN and CDR2 SYGVQD (reference sequence). V lost 4 bases to trimming and J lost 0 bases, with 13 bases between them. This CDR3 is built from 15 residues. The CDR3 coding sequence is TGCGCCAGCAGTGGGGGGGACAGCAGCTCCTACGAGCAGTACTTC. This sequence encodes CASSGGDSSSYEQYF.

The V call is TRBV6-1, the J call TRBJ1-3; D perhaps matches TRBD1 (5 bases). Trimming took 5 bases from V and 4 from J, leaving 12 bases between them. Germline assignment: CDR1 MNHNS and CDR2 SASEGT. CDR3 size: 14 residues. In DNA, the CDR3 is TGTGCCAGCAGTCCAGGGTCTTTCGGAAACACCATATATTTT. Encoded protein: CASSPGSFGNTIYF.

This clonotype counts as medium-sized. This sequence joins TRBV6-5 and TRBJ2-1, with a weak D call TRBD2 (5 bases). Judging by the DNA end, TRBJ2-7 fits better; the J call may be wrong. This CDR3 contains 16 residues. Looked up from germline, CDR1 is MNHEY and CDR2 is SVGAGI. This chain's CDR3 is CASSSSMTGYSYEQYF. Here the CDR3 DNA reads TGTGCCAGCAGTTCCTCGATGACGGGATACTCCTACGAGCAGTACTTC.

The CDR3 region is CASSESDRGLGPQETQYF. The CDR3 DNA follows: TGTGCCAGCAGTGAATCGGACAGGGGGCTGGGGCCCCAAGAGACCCAGTACTTC. The chain joins TRBV25-1 to TRBJ2-5; 11 nucleotides agree with TRBD1. Looked up from germline, CDR1 is MGHDK and CDR2 is SYGVNS. This CDR3 contains 18 residues. V shed 1 base, J shed 1 base, and the junction held 8 bases outside the gene matches.

V is TRBV6-1 and J is TRBJ2-3; D may be TRBD1 or TRBD2 (6 bases each). The J call is uncertain, as TRBJ2-7 better fits the DNA end. The CDR3 runs 16 residues. Germline V gene lookup returns CDR1 MNHNS and CDR2 SASEGT. DNA of the CDR3: TGTGCCAGCAGGGAGGGGTACGGGGGCCTAAACTACGAGCAGTACTTC. This translates into CASREGYGGLNYEQYF.